This entry lists 17 T cell receptor beta chains sequenced from one sample in a study of T cell responses to AZD1222 COVID-19 vaccine. Clones were sequenced by immunoSEQ multiplex PCR, and TCRdb holds only the in-frame ones, with some missing. This repertoire shows under 50,000 clones, 88% found once; its top ten account for roughly 29%. The source material was peripheral blood, sampled 28 days after the second dose of the MenACWY control vaccine. Every receptor here comes from an adult who received the MenACWY meningococcal vaccine as a control.

This chain links TRBV2 with TRBJ2-2, with D perhaps matching TRBD1 (5 bases). CDR1 SNHLY and CDR2 FYNNEI come from the germline V gene. The V and J ends lost 9 bases and 0 bases respectively, with 11 bases between them. This CDR3 is 14 amino acids long. The CDR3 DNA sequence: TGTGCCAGTACTCAGGGATCGAACACCGGGGAGCTGTTTTTT. Translated, it gives CASTQGSNTGELFF.

The V gene is TRBV24-1, the J gene TRBJ1-1, with 7 bases matching TRBD1. Germline V lookup: CDR1 KGHDR, CDR2 SFDVKD. The CDR3 extends over 11 amino acids. V dropped 12 bases and J dropped 4; count of bases not matched to a gene: 4. This CDR3 reads CAVGTVTEAFF. CDR3 nucleotides: TGTGCCGTGGGGACAGTCACTGAAGCTTTCTTT.

The gene calls are TRBV2 and TRBJ2-2; 12 positions match TRBD2. The CDR3 runs to 18 residues. V shed 6 bases, J shed 3 bases, and the junction held 11 bases outside the gene matches. Germline V gives CDR1 SNHLY, CDR2 FYNNEI. CDR3 in DNA: TGTGCCAGCAGCCAAACCTATAGACTAGCGGGAGACACCGGGGAGCTGTTTTTT. This codes for CASSQTYRLAGDTGELFF.

The V call is TRBV18, the J call TRBJ1-5, with D uncertain. There are 15 residues in the CDR3. Germline CDR1 and CDR2: KGHSH and LQKENI. The V end was cut by 6 bases, the J end by 0 bases, with 12 bases between. CDR3 DNA sequence: TGTGCCAGCTCCAATGGACGGATTAGCAATCAGCCCCAGCATTTT. It specifies CASSNGRISNQPQHF.

The chain couples TRBV27 to TRBJ1-1; D might be TRBD1 (6 bases). The CDR3 sequence is 14 residues long. Germline-derived CDR1 and CDR2 are MNHEY and SMNVEV (reference sequence). The V gene lost 5 bases and the J gene lost 8 bases, with 18 bases spanning the gap. The CDR3 is CASSPAVRGAEAFF. CDR3 bases: TGTGCCAGCAGTCCGGCCGTAAGGGGGGCAGAAGCTTTCTTT.

CDR3 residues: CASRRTQGARETQYF. CDR3 sequence (DNA): TGTGCCAGCAGGCGTACACAGGGGGCGAGAGAGACCCAGTACTTC. The chain recombines TRBV7-8 with TRBJ2-5, with 9 bases matching TRBD1. Germline V gene sequence: CDR1 SGHVS, CDR2 FQNEAQ. The CDR3 runs to 15 residues. The V gene end was trimmed by 6 bases and the J gene end by 4 bases; junction bases not matched to a gene: 9.

This clone was seen just once. The genes are TRBV2 and TRBJ2-1, with 8 bases fitting TRBD2. The germline CDR1 and CDR2 sequences are SNHLY and FYNNEI. The CDR3 sequence is 15 residues long. After removal of 2 bases from V and 3 bases from J, the junction contained 3 bases not matched to a gene. The CDR3 DNA sequence: TGTGCCAGCAGTGAATTTCGGGAGGGCTACAATGAGCAGTTCTTC. Its translation is CASSEFREGYNEQFF. Complete variable domain (other parts from reference TRBV2 and TRBJ2-1): EPEVTQTPSHQVTQMGQEVILRCVPISNHLYFYWYRQILGQKVEFLVSFYNNEISEKSEIFDDQFSVERPDGSNFTLKIRSTKLEDSAMYFCASSEFREGYNEQFFGPGTRLTVL.

The chain joins TRBV6-2 or TRBV6-3 to TRBJ2-1; D may be TRBD1 (5 bases). Trimming removed 0 bases from V and 6 bases from J, with 12 bases in between. Germline-derived CDR1 and CDR2 are MNHEY and SVGEGT. The CDR3 contains 15 residues. The CDR3 region has the DNA TGTGCCAGCAGTTACTCCGGTTCAGGGATCAATGAGCAGTTCTTC. Residues: CASSYSGSGINEQFF.

The chain links TRBV7-2 to TRBJ2-5; TRBD1 matches at 7 bases. J lost 13 bases, V lost 5 bases, and 7 bases had no gene match. CDR3 size: 11 residues. Germline values: CDR1 SGHTA, CDR2 FQGNSA. The chain's CDR3 is CASSPRDRLYF. The CDR3 DNA reads as TGTGCCAGCAGCCCTCGGGACAGATTGTACTTC.

V and J are TRBV4-1 and TRBJ2-7; the match to TRBD1 covers 9 bases. CDR3 length: 15 amino acids. The V and J ends lost 4 bases and 5 bases, in that order; junction bases with no gene match: 9. Per the germline V gene, CDR1 is MGHRA and CDR2 is YSYEKL. In DNA form, the CDR3 reads TGCGCCAGCAGCCGCATACAGGGGGCCGGAGACGAGCAGTACTTC. It specifies CASSRIQGAGDEQYF.

V usage is TRBV2 and J usage is TRBJ2-7; D uncertain. The CDR3 totals 13 residues. Germline CDR1 SNHLY, CDR2 FYNNEI. The V gene lost 4 bases and the J gene lost 7 bases, with 14 bases spanning the gap. The CDR3 loop is CASSGALPREQYF. DNA of the CDR3: TGTGCCAGCAGTGGGGCCCTCCCGCGGGAGCAGTACTTC. Drawing the rest from reference TRBV2 and TRBJ2-7, the complete variable domain is EPEVTQTPSHQVTQMGQEVILRCVPISNHLYFYWYRQILGQKVEFLVSFYNNEISEKSEIFDDQFSVERPDGSNFTLKIRSTKLEDSAMYFCASSGALPREQYFGPGTRLTVT.

V is TRBV5-6 and J is TRBJ2-3, with 13 bases lining up with TRBD2. Germline V CDR1 and CDR2: SGHDT, YYEEEE. Trimming cost V 3 bases and J 0 bases; bases outside gene matches: 7. This CDR3 spans 18 amino acids. This CDR3 is CASSSRLAGGLSTDTQYF. CDR3 nucleotide sequence: TGTGCCAGCAGCTCCCGACTAGCGGGAGGACTAAGCACAGATACGCAGTATTTT.

The genes are TRBV2 and TRBJ1-2, with D possibly matching TRBD1 (5 bases). The CDR3 covers 13 residues. CDR1 is SNHLY and CDR2 is FYNNEI in the germline V gene. V was trimmed by 4 bases and J by 4 bases, leaving 10 bases between them. The CDR3 DNA sequence: TGTGCCAGCAGTGGAGGGGTTGGCTATGGCTACACCTTC. Amino acid sequence: CASSGGVGYGYTF. The entire variable domain, with the rest obtained from reference TRBV2 and TRBJ1-2, is as follows: EPEVTQTPSHQVTQMGQEVILRCVPISNHLYFYWYRQILGQKVEFLVSFYNNEISEKSEIFDDQFSVERPDGSNFTLKIRSTKLEDSAMYFCASSGGVGYGYTFGSGTRLTVV.

V and J are TRBV28 and TRBJ1-3; 7 bases line up with TRBD1. Germline-derived CDR1 and CDR2 are MDHEN and SYDVKM. The CDR3 covers 16 residues. The junction had 20 bases not matched to a gene; V was cut back by 11 bases and J by 7 bases. CDR3 residues: CAGRDRADPLGNTIYF. The CDR3 bases are TGTGCCGGTCGAGACAGGGCGGACCCCCTAGGGAACACCATATATTTT.

The V gene is TRBV7-3, the J gene TRBJ1-5; D remains ambiguous. The CDR3 has 12 amino acids. Trimming took off 6 bases at V and 0 bases at J, with 3 bases between the two ends. Germline CDR1 and CDR2: SGHTA and FQGTGA. The CDR3 bases are TGTGCCAGCAGGTATAGCAATCAGCCCCAGCATTTT. It specifies CASRYSNQPQHF.

This chain connects TRBV4-1 to TRBJ2-1; D gene ambiguous. The CDR3 is 16 amino acids. Trimming took 5 bases from V and 4 from J, leaving 18 bases between them. Germline V gene data show CDR1 as MGHRA and CDR2 as YSYEKL. CDR3 DNA: TGCGCCAGCAGCAAGGCGCGAGGATTCGAATACAATGAGCAGTTCTTC. Protein: CASSKARGFEYNEQFF.

On this clone: One end of the junction fails to match germline, which may point to a read error. The gene calls are TRBV7-3 and TRBJ2-7, with D possibly matching TRBD1 (9 bases). The CDR3 has 16 residues. Germline assignment: CDR1 SGHTA and CDR2 FQGTGA. The CDR3 bases are TGTGCCAGCAGGACTAACGACCTACAGGGGGCCGGGACTAGGGGCTTC. Its translation: CASRTNDLQGAGTRGF. The entire variable domain, with the rest obtained from reference TRBV7-3 and TRBJ2-7, is as follows: GAGVSQTPSNKVTEKGKYVELRCDPISGHTALYWYRQSLGQGPEFLIYFQGTGAADDSGLPNDRFFAVRPEGSVSTLKIQRTERGDSAVYLCASRTNDLQGAGTRGFGPGTRLTVT.